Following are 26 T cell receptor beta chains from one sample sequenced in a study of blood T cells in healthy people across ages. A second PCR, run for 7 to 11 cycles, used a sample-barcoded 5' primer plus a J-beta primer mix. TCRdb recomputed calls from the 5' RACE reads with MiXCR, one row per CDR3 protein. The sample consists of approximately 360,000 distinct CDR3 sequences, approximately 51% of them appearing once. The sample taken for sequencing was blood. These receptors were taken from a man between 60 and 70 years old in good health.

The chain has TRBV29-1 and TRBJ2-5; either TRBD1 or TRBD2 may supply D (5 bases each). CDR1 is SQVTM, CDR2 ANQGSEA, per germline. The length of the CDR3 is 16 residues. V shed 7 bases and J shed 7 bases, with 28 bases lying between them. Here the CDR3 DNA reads TGCAGCGCCCTTTTCGGGCAGGGACGTGGATTGTCGACCCAGTACTTC. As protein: CSALFGQGRGLSTQYF.

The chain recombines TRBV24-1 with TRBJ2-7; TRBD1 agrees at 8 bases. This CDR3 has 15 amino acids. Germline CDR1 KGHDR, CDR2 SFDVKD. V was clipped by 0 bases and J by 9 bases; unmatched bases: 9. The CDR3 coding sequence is TGTGCCACCAGTGATTTGAGTCCAGGGGGCTCTGGGCAGTACTTC. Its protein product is CATSDLSPGGSGQYF.

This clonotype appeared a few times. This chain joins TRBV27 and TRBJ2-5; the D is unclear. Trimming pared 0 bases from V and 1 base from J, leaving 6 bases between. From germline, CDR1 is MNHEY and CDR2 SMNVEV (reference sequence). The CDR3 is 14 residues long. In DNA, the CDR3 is TGTGCCAGCAGTTTATCGAGGATCCAAGAGACCCAGTACTTC. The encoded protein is CASSLSRIQETQYF.

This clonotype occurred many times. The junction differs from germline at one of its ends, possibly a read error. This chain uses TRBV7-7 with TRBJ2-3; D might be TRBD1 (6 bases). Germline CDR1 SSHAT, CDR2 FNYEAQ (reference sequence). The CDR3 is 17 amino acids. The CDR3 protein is CASSLRPRTASTDTQYF. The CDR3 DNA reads TGTGCTAGCAGCCTTCGCCCTAGGACAGCTAGCACAGATACGCAGTATTTT.

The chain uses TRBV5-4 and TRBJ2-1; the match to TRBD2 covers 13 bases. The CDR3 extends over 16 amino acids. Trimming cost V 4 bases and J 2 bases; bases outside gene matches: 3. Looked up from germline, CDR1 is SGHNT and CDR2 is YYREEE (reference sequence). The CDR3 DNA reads TGTGCCAGCAGCCCGACTAGCGGGGGGACCTACAATGAGCAGTTCTTC. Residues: CASSPTSGGTYNEQFF.

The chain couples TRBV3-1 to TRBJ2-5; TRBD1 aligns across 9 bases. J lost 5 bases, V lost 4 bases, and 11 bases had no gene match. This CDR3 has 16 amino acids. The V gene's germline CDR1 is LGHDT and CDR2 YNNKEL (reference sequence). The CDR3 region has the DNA TGTGCCAGCAGCCGAGACCTGACAGGGGGTGGGGAGACCCAGTACTTC. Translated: CASSRDLTGGGETQYF.

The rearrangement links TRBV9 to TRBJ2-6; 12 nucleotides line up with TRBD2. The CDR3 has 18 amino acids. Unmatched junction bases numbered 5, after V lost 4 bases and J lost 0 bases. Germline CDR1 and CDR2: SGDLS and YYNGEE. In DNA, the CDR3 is TGTGCCAGCAGCCCAGGACTAGCGGGGTCCTCTGGGGCCAACGTCCTGACTTTC. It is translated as CASSPGLAGSSGANVLTF. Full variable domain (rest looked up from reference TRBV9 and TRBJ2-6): DSGVTQTPKHLITATGQRVTLRCSPRSGDLSVYWYQQSLDQGLQFLIQYYNGEERAKGNILERFSAQQFPDLHSELNLSSLELGDSALYFCASSPGLAGSSGANVLTFGAGSRLTVL.

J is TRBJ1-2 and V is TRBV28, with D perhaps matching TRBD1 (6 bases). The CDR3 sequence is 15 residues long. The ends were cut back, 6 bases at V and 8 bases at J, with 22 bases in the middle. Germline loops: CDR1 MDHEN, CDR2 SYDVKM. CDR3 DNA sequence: TGTGCCAGCAGCTTGGGGGCAGGGTATAGGTCGGGCTACACCTTC. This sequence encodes CASSLGAGYRSGYTF.

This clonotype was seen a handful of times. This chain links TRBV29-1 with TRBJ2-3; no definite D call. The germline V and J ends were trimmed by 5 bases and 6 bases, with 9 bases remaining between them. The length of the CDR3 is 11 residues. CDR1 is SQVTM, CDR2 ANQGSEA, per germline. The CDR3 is CSVWVRDTQYF. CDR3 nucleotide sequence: TGCAGCGTTTGGGTTCGGGATACGCAGTATTTT.

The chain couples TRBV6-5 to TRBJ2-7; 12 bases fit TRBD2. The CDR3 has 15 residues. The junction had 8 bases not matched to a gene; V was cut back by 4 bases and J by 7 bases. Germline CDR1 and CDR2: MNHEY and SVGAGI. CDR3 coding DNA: TGTGCCAGCAGTTCCATGACTAGCGGGGGTAAGGAGCAGTACTTC. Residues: CASSSMTSGGKEQYF.

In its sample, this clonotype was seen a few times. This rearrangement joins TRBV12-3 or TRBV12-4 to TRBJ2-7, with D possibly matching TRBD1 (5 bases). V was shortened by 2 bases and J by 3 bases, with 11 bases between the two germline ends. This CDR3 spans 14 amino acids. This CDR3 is CASSLQGSHYEQYF. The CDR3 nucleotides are TGTGCCAGCAGTTTACAGGGCAGTCACTACGAGCAGTACTTC.

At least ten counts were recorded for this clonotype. CDR3 sequence reads: CASSQEGGLPRGEQFF. The CDR3 DNA reads TGTGCCAGCAGCCAAGAGGGGGGACTCCCGCGGGGTGAGCAGTTCTTC. The chain combines TRBV4-2 with TRBJ2-1; a weak D match, TRBD2 (6 bases). This CDR3 spans 16 amino acids. The germline gives CDR1 LGHNA, CDR2 YNFKEQ. Trimming shortened V by 0 bases and J by 9 bases, and 18 bases separated the two germline ends.

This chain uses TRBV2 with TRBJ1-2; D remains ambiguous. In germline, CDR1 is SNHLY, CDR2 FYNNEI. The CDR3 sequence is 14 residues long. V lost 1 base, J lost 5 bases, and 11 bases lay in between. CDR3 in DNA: TGTGCCAGCAGTGAAGGACGGGCTGTGTATGGCTACACCTTC. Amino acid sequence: CASSEGRAVYGYTF. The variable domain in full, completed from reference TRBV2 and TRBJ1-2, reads EPEVTQTPSHQVTQMGQEVILRCVPISNHLYFYWYRQILGQKVEFLVSFYNNEISEKSEIFDDQFSVERPDGSNFTLKIRSTKLEDSAMYFCASSEGRAVYGYTFGSGTRLTVV.

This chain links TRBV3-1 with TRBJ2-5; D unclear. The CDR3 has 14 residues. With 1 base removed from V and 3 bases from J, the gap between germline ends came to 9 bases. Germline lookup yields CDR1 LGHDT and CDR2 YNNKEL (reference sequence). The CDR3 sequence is CASSQVNHEETQYF. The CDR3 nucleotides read TGTGCCAGCAGCCAAGTAAACCATGAAGAGACCCAGTACTTC.

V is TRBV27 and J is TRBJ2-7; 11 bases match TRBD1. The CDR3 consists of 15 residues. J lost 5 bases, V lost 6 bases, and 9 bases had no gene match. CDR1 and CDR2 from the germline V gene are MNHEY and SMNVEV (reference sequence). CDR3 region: CASSLGQGASHEQYF. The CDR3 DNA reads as TGTGCCAGCAGCCTCGGACAGGGGGCGTCCCACGAGCAGTACTTC.

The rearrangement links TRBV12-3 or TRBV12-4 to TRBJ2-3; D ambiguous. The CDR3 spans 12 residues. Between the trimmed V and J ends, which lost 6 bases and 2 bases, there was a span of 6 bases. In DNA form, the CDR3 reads TGTGCCAGCAGAGAACACACAGATACGCAGTATTTT. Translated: CASREHTDTQYF.

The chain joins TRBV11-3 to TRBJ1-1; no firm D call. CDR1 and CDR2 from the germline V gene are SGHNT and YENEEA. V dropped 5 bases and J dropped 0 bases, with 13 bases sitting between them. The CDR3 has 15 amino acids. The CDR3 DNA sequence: TGTGCCAGCAGCCACCGAGGGCACATGAACACTGAAGCTTTCTTT. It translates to CASSHRGHMNTEAFF. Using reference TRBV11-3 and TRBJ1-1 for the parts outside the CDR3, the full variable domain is EAGVVQSPRYKIIEKKQPVAFWCNPISGHNTLYWYLQNLGQGPELLIRYENEEAVDDSQLPKDRFSAERLKGVDSTLKIQPAELGDSAVYLCASSHRGHMNTEAFFGQGTRLTVV.

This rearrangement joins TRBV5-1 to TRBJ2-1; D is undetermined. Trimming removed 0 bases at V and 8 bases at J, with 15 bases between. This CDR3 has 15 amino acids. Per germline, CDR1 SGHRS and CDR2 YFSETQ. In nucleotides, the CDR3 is TGCGCCAGCAGCTTGGGATCGTATAGGGTCGATGAGCAGTTCTTC. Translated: CASSLGSYRVDEQFF.

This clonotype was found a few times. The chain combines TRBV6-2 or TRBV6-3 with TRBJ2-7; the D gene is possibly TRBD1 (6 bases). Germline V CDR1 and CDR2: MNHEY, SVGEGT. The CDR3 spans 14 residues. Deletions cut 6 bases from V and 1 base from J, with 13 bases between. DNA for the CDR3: TGTGCCAGCAGCGATCCGGGACATTCCTACGAGCAGTACTTC. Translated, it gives CASSDPGHSYEQYF.

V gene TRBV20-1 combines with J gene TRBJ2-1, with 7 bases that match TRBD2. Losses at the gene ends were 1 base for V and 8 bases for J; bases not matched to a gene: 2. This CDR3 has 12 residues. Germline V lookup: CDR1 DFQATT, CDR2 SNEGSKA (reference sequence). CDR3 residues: CSARVGRYEQFF. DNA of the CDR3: TGCAGTGCTAGAGTCGGGAGGTATGAGCAGTTCTTC.

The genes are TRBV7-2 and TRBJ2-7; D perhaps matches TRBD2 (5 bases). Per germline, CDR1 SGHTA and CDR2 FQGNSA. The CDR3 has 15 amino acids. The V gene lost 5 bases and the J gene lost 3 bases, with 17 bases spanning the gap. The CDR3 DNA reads TGTGCCAGCAGCGGAGGTTTGAGCCGCGGCTACGAGCAGTACTTC. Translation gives CASSGGLSRGYEQYF.

CDR3 protein: CASSTTGLGGYTF. The DNA of the CDR3 is TGTGCCAGCAGCACGACAGGGTTAGGTGGCTACACCTTC. The V gene is TRBV2, the J gene TRBJ1-2; 7 bases are a match to TRBD1. The germline gives CDR1 SNHLY, CDR2 FYNNEI. J was trimmed by 7 bases and V by 6 bases; bases with no gene match: 8. The CDR3 has 13 amino acids.

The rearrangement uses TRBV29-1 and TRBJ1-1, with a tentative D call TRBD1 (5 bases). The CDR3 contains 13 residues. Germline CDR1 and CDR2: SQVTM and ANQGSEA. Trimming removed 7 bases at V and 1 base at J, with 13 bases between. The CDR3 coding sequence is TGCAGCGGTGGGGAGACAGCGAACACTGAAGCTTTCTTT. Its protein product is CSGGETANTEAFF. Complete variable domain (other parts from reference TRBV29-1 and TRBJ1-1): SAVISQKPSRDICQRGTSLTIQCQVDSQVTMMFWYRQQPGQSLTLIATANQGSEATYESGFVIDKFPISRPNLTFSTLTVSNMSPEDSSIYLCSGGETANTEAFFGQGTRLTVV.

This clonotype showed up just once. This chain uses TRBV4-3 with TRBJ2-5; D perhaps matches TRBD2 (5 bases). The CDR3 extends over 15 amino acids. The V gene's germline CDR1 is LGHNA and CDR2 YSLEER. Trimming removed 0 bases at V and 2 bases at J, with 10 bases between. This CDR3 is CASSQDYRGQETQYF. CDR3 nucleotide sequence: TGCGCCAGCAGCCAAGACTACCGGGGACAAGAGACCCAGTACTTC.

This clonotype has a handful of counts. This CDR3 is CASSQEDLETQYF. The DNA for the CDR3 is TGTGCCAGCAGCCAAGAAGATCTGGAGACCCAGTACTTC. This chain connects TRBV3-1 to TRBJ2-5; D unclear. The CDR3 extends over 13 amino acids. Germline lookup yields CDR1 LGHDT and CDR2 YNNKEL (reference sequence). With 0 bases removed from V and 5 bases from J, the gap between germline ends came to 7 bases.

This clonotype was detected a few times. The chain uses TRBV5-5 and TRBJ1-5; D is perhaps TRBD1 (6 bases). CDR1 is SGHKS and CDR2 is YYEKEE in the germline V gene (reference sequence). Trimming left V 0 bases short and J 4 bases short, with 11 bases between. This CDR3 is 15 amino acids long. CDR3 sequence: CASSLEQGGNQPQHF. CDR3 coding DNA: TGTGCCAGCAGCTTGGAACAGGGAGGGAATCAGCCCCAGCATTTT.